This T cell receptor (beta chain) was documented in a study of sequential checkpoint blockade in melanoma. The wider study: First-line arms were nivolumab then ipilimumab, or the reverse, randomized 1:1.

Unmatched junction bases numbered 13, after V lost 3 bases and J lost 4 bases. Germline values: CDR1 SGDLS, CDR2 YYNGEE. There are 17 residues in the CDR3. Produced via immunoSEQ multiplex PCR; TCRdb's table is partial and in-frame only. The table has over 10,000 clones, approximately 79% seen once. Indicated treatment: randomized to nivolumab then ipilimumab (arm A) or the reverse (arm B). From thawed PBMCs, live CD3+CD8+ cells negative for CD19 and CD56 were sorted. Sequenced material: CD8+ T cells sorted from blood (inferred from file names), taken from a patient given nivolumab and ipilimumab in sequence. The TCR sequence derives from a human patient with melanoma. Some clones in this sample may be carry-over from other donors' samples. This chain links TRBV9 with TRBJ2-3, with 8 bases lining up with TRBD2. The CDR3 is CASSGRGERGLSDTQYF. CDR3 coding DNA: TGTGCCAGCAGCGGGAGGGGGGAGCGGGGGTTGTCAGATACGCAGTATTTT.